This TCR beta chain comes out of a study of shared T cell receptors in the human thymus (dated by TCRdb to 2020 to 2022). In the study overall: The study investigated the way shared, self-reactive T-cell receptor alpha chains are produced in the human thymus.

On this clone: Its target antigen remains unknown. The input lacks base qualities; no much larger clone sits a single base away.

Taken from the germline V gene (reference sequence), the CDR1 and CDR2 loops are GTSNPN and SVGIG. Trimming leaves V shorter by 5 bases and J shorter by 5 bases, with the junction holding 12 bases beyond the gene matches. The CDR3, cysteine through phenylalanine, is 16 amino acids long. Only the CDR3 portion is preserved as DNA: 48 bases, with reading frame beginning at the first base. Receptor libraries were prepared by the immunoSEQ multiplex PCR assay. TCRdb took this table from immuneACCESS and kept in-frame rearrangements with V and J called. Such tables lack part of the clones; where checked against another copy, unresolved V genes explain under half of the gap, and the rest is unexplained. Here the sample has hundreds of thousands of clones; approximately 90% occur a single time. In total, the top ten clones hold about 0.01% of the sample. The sample was also reused in another study, on human thymus T cells. The other study reports the following: In Finland, the donors were immunologically healthy infants who were having open corrective cardiac surgery for congenital heart defects. The thymus tissue came from surgical resects taken out during corrective cardiac surgery. V and J gene segment usage appeared biased in both thymic and peripheral blood repertoires. The related research found that thymic TCR repertoires overlapped highly between unrelated individuals. The study characterized TCR alpha and beta repertoires from about 8 infant thymus samples and a few related peripheral blood samples. Donor ages ranged from about 7 to 250 days, and the cohort comprised 5 to 7 male and two female infants. Thymocytes were freed from the tissue by mechanical means and kept at -70 degrees C as pellets of roughly 9-30 million cells. Genomic DNA was extracted from frozen cell pellets with a QIAsymphony instrument. The immunoSEQ multiplex PCR assay was used to amplify the TCRB and TCRAD loci from a standardized quantity of quality-controlled genomic DNA. The amplicons covered the V(D)J region and were long enough to include the CDR3 and to identify the V and J genes. Amplicon sequencing was performed on an Illumina platform through the commercial immunoSEQ service. Corrections for primer bias and sequencing errors followed previously described methods, while TCRAD and TCRB definitions were based on the IMGT database. The repertoires were analysed using immunoSEQ Analyzer 3.0 and VDJTools for basic statistics, V/J segment usage, diversity estimates, rarefaction and pairwise overlap. Chao1, ChaoE, Efron-Thisted, Shannon and inverse Simpson indices were used to estimate diversity, which was also estimated on datasets down-sampled to the smallest sample. Repertoire overlap was assessed by strict matching of CDR3 nucleotide sequence, V gene and J gene, and clustering was done by Jaccard-based multidimensional scaling. On average, thymus samples gave 650,000 to 850,000 unique TCRB clonotypes, whereas blood samples gave 75,000 to 95,000.

The clonotype was recovered from a boy under three years old with a congenital heart defect. Donor details come from another sample of the same person, matched by shared clones. The sequence joins TRBV30 to TRBJ2-5, and TRBD2 aligns with 12 junction nucleotides. Specimen: thymocytes. In nucleotide form, the sequence is TGTGCCTGGGACGCGTCACTAGCGGGAGGAACGGAGACCCAGTACTTC. Its translation is CAWDASLAGGTETQYF.